One sample yielded the 18 T cell receptor beta chains listed below, sequenced in a study of T cells after yellow fever vaccination. TCRdb itself ran the 5' RACE reads through MiXCR, one entry per CDR3 protein. The sample has a few hundred thousand distinct CDR3 sequences; roughly 5% are singletons. Sample: CD4+ T cells sorted from PBMCs, taken on the day of the yellow fever booster vaccination. The receptor source for this set is a man younger than 35 who received the YFV17D yellow fever vaccine.

This clonotype showed up many times. This chain uses TRBV12-3 or TRBV12-4 with TRBJ2-7; D gene ambiguous. The CDR3 extends over 12 amino acids. V shed 7 bases and J shed 3 bases, with 10 bases lying between them. CDR3 loop: CASMGLHYEQYV. CDR3 in DNA: TGTGCCAGCATGGGCCTCCACTACGAGCAGTACGTC.

The CDR3 spells CAWSRDRGYPSNQPQHF. The CDR3 nucleotides are TGTGCCTGGAGCCGGGACAGGGGTTATCCTAGCAATCAGCCCCAGCATTTT. This sequence joins TRBV30 and TRBJ1-5; 10 nucleotides line up with TRBD1. Germline CDR1 GTSNPN, CDR2 SVGIG (reference sequence). The CDR3 is 17 residues long. With 3 bases clipped from V and 0 bases from J, the junction kept 8 bases outside the gene matches.

The rearrangement links TRBV20-1 to TRBJ2-2; D gene uncertain. CDR3 length: 14 residues. Trimming took 7 bases from V and 0 from J, leaving 12 bases between them. Per germline, CDR1 DFQATT and CDR2 SNEGSKA (reference sequence). For the CDR3, the DNA is TGCAGTGTTACACACCGCGCGAACACCGGGGAGCTGTTTTTT. It specifies CSVTHRANTGELFF.

This clonotype was detected a few times. The chain is built from TRBV24-1 and TRBJ1-1, with TRBD1 matching over 8 bases. With V trimmed by 9 bases and J by 0 bases, 8 bases remained unmatched. CDR1 and CDR2 from the germline V gene are KGHDR and SFDVKD. The CDR3 totals 15 residues. The CDR3: CATWHRGNVNTEAFF. The CDR3 DNA follows: TGTGCCACCTGGCACAGGGGGAATGTGAACACTGAAGCTTTCTTT.

The sample holds a few counts of this clonotype. The chain carries TRBV5-1 and TRBJ2-5, with 7 bases fitting TRBD1. The CDR3 runs to 15 residues. Per the germline V gene, CDR1 is SGHRS and CDR2 is YFSETQ. Unmatched junction bases numbered 13, after V lost 6 bases and J lost 5 bases. The CDR3 spells CASTNPEGAGETQYF. Written as DNA, the CDR3 is TGCGCCAGCACCAATCCTGAGGGGGCTGGGGAGACCCAGTACTTC.

The table lists this clonotype with many counts. This rearrangement joins TRBV7-2 to TRBJ2-1; TRBD2 aligns across 11 bases. From germline, CDR1 is SGHTA and CDR2 FQGNSA. V gave up 5 bases and J gave up 4 bases; unmatched junction bases: 4. The CDR3 consists of 15 residues. CDR3 bases: TGTGCCAGCAGCCCTCTAGCGGGGGGATACAATGAGCAGTTCTTC. Residues: CASSPLAGGYNEQFF.

At least ten counts were recorded for this clonotype. The chain recombines TRBV6-5 with TRBJ1-6; 7 bases match TRBD1. The ends lost 2 bases at V and 10 bases at J; junction bases unmatched: 11. Germline CDR1 reads MNHEY; CDR2 reads SVGAGI. The CDR3 sequence is 16 residues long. The CDR3 DNA is TGTGCCAGCAGTTACCAGTCAGGGGGTACACAGTCACCCCTCCACTTT. Its protein is CASSYQSGGTQSPLHF.

This clonotype was recorded a few times. The CDR3 region has the DNA TGTGCCAGCAGCTCCGGGACAGGGATAGGCTACACCTTC. Encoded protein: CASSSGTGIGYTF. This sequence joins TRBV7-2 and TRBJ1-2; 9 nucleotides align to TRBD1. V lost 4 bases and J lost 8; bases outside the gene matches: 5. The CDR3 consists of 13 residues. Germline CDR1 and CDR2: SGHTA and FQGNSA.

The chain is built from TRBV5-1 and TRBJ2-1; a weak D match, TRBD2 (6 bases). Germline CDR1 and CDR2: SGHRS and YFSETQ. Between the trimmed V and J ends, which lost 4 bases and 2 bases, there was a span of 13 bases. The CDR3 totals 15 residues. The CDR3 DNA sequence: TGCGCCAGCAGCCTCCGGGACTTCACCTACAATGAGCAGTTCTTC. Protein product: CASSLRDFTYNEQFF.

This rearrangement joins TRBV6-2 or TRBV6-3 to TRBJ1-2; TRBD1 matches 9 bases. Unmatched junction bases numbered 8, after V lost 6 bases and J lost 0 bases. CDR1 is MNHEY and CDR2 is SVGEGT in the germline V gene. There are 16 residues in the CDR3. CDR3 DNA sequence: TGTGCCAGCAGCCTGGACAGGGGTTCAGCTAACTATGGCTACACCTTC. Amino acid sequence: CASSLDRGSANYGYTF.

Only a few counts were recorded for this clonotype. The chain carries TRBV11-2 and TRBJ2-1, with 9 positions matching TRBD1. The CDR3 contains 15 residues. The V gene's germline CDR1 is SGHAT and CDR2 FQNNGV. Unmatched junction bases numbered 6, after V lost 5 bases and J lost 4 bases. CDR3: CASSTNRGRYNEQFF. The CDR3 nucleotides are TGTGCCAGCAGCACGAACAGGGGGCGATACAATGAGCAGTTCTTC.

The table lists this clonotype with a few counts. This chain joins TRBV2 and TRBJ2-5, with 7 bases lining up with TRBD2. Trimming removed 0 bases from V and 2 bases from J; junction bases left unmatched: 3. The germline V gene encodes CDR1 SNHLY and CDR2 FYNNEI. This CDR3 has 15 residues. CDR3 sequence (DNA): TGTGCCAGCAGTGAAGCGGGGGGAGGGCAAGAGACCCAGTACTTC. Its translation is CASSEAGGGQETQYF.

This chain uses TRBV7-2 with TRBJ2-2; 9 bases match TRBD1. The length of the CDR3 is 15 residues. V shed 5 bases, J shed 5 bases, and the junction held 6 bases outside the gene matches. Germline V CDR1 and CDR2: SGHTA, FQGNSA. The CDR3 spells CASSQETGGTGELFF. The CDR3 DNA reads TGTGCCAGCAGCCAAGAGACAGGGGGAACCGGGGAGCTGTTTTTT.

This clonotype has a handful of counts. The chain couples TRBV5-1 to TRBJ2-3; no clear D. This CDR3 region has 14 residues. Germline V gene sequence: CDR1 SGHRS, CDR2 YFSETQ. V was shortened by 4 bases and J by 0 bases, with 9 bases between the two germline ends. Here the CDR3 reads CASSPGRSTDTQYF. Here the CDR3 DNA reads TGCGCCAGCAGCCCCGGACGTAGCACAGATACGCAGTATTTT.

This clonotype has a count of ten or more. J is TRBJ2-6 and V is TRBV20-1, with a weak D call TRBD1 (6 bases). This CDR3 is built from 14 residues. With 3 bases removed from V and 4 bases from J, the gap between germline ends came to 10 bases. Germline CDR1 is DFQATT and CDR2 is SNEGSKA (reference sequence). CDR3 residues: CSARVGQGANVLTF. For the CDR3, the DNA is TGCAGTGCTAGGGTAGGACAGGGGGCCAACGTCCTGACTTTC.

This clonotype was counted only a few times. The chain recombines TRBV30 with TRBJ2-1, with D possibly matching TRBD2 (6 bases). This CDR3 is built from 15 residues. With 2 bases removed from V and 0 bases from J, the gap between germline ends came to 11 bases. CDR1 is GTSNPN and CDR2 is SVGIG in the germline V gene (reference sequence). CDR3 nucleotide sequence: TGTGCCTGGAGTCCGGGACTCCTCTCCTACAATGAGCAGTTCTTC. Translated, it gives CAWSPGLLSYNEQFF. The full variable domain, completed using reference TRBV30 and TRBJ2-1, is SQTIHQWPATLVQPVGSPLSLECTVEGTSNPNLYWYRQAAGRGLQLLFYSVGIGQISSEVPQNLSASRPQDRQFILSSKKLLLSDSGFYLCAWSPGLLSYNEQFFGPGTRLTVL.

At least ten counts were recorded for this clonotype. This sequence joins TRBV12-3 or TRBV12-4 and TRBJ1-6; TRBD1 is a possible D gene (5 bases). This CDR3 comprises 14 residues. The ends were cut back, 1 base at V and 10 bases at J, with 11 bases in the middle. Here the CDR3 reads CASSLVGHRSPLHF. Written as DNA, the CDR3 is TGTGCCAGCAGTTTAGTGGGGCACCGATCACCCCTCCACTTT.

J is TRBJ2-2 and V is TRBV7-2, with unresolved D. Germline values: CDR1 SGHTA, CDR2 FQGNSA. The V gene lost 2 bases and the J gene lost 6 bases, with 10 bases spanning the gap. The CDR3 has 14 amino acids. The CDR3 loop is CASSLRYWSGELFF. The CDR3 bases are TGTGCCAGCAGCTTACGTTACTGGTCCGGGGAGCTGTTTTTT.